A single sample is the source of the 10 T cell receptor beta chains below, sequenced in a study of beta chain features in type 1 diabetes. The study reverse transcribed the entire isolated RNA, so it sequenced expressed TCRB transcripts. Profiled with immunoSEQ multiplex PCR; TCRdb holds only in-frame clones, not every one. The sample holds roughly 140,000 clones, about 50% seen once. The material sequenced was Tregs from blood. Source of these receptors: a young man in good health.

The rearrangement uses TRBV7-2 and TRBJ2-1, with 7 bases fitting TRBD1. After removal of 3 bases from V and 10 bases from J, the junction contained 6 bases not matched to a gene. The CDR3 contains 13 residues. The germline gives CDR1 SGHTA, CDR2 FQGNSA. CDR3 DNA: TGTGCCAGCAGCTTCAACAGGGGTGGAGAGCAGTTCTTC. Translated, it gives CASSFNRGGEQFF.

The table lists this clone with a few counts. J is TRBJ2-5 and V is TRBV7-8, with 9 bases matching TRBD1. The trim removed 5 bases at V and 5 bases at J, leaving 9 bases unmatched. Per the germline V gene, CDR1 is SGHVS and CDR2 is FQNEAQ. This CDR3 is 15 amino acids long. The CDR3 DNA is TGTGCCAGCAGCATAGACAGGGGGTCGTGGGAGACCCAGTACTTC. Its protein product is CASSIDRGSWETQYF.

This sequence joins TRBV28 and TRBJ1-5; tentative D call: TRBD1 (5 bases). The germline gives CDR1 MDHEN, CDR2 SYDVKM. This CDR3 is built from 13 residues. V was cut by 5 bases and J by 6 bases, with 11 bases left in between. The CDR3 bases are TGTGCCAGCAGTATACAGGTGGGTCAGCCCCAGCATTTT. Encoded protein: CASSIQVGQPQHF.

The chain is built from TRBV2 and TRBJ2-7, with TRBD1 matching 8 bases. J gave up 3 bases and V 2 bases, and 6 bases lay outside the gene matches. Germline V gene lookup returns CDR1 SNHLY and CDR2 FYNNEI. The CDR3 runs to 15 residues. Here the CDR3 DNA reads TGTGCCAGCAGTGAAAACAGGGGGGCGGGCTACGAGCAGTACTTC. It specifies CASSENRGAGYEQYF.

The CDR3 DNA reads TGTGCCTGGGCCCGGCGGGACTACGAGCAGTACTTC. As protein: CAWARRDYEQYF. J is TRBJ2-7 and V is TRBV30, with D possibly matching TRBD2 (6 bases). The CDR3 covers 12 residues. The V gene's germline CDR1 is GTSNPN and CDR2 SVGIG (reference sequence). V was trimmed by 5 bases and J by 3 bases, leaving 11 bases between them. Using reference TRBV30 and TRBJ2-7 for the parts outside the CDR3, the full variable domain is SQTIHQWPATLVQPVGSPLSLECTVEGTSNPNLYWYRQAAGRGLQLLFYSVGIGQISSEVPQNLSASRPQDRQFILSSKKLLLSDSGFYLCAWARRDYEQYFGPGTRLTVT.

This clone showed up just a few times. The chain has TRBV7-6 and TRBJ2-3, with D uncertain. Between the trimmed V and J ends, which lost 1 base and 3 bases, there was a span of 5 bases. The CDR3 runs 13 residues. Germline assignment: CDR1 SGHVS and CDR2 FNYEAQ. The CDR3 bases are TGTGCCAGCAGCTTAGGCAGGACAGATACGCAGTATTTT. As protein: CASSLGRTDTQYF.

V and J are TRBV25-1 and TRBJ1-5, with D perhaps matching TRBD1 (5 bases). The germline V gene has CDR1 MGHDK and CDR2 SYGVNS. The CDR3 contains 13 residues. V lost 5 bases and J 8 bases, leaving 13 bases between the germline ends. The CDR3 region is CASSSQGREPQHF. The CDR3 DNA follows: TGTGCCAGCAGTTCGCAGGGAAGGGAGCCCCAGCATTTT.

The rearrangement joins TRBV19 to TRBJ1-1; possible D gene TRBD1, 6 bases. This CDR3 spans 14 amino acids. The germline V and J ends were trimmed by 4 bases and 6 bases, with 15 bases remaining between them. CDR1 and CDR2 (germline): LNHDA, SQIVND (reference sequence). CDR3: CASSTDGTSAEAFF. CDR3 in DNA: TGTGCCAGTAGTACCGACGGGACAAGTGCTGAAGCTTTCTTT.

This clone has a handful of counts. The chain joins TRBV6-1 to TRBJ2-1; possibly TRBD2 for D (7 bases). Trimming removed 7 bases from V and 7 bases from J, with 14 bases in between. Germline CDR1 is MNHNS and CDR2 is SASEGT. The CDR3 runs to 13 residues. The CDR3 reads CASKGGAGNEQFF. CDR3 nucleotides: TGTGCCAGCAAGGGGGGAGCGGGGAATGAGCAGTTCTTC.

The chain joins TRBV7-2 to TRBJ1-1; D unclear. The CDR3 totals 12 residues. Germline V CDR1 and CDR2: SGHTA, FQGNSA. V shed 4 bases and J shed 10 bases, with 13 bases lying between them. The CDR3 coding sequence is TGTGCCAGCAGCTCCCCGGGTCGGTTAGCTTTCTTT. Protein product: CASSSPGRLAFF.